Presented here are 8 T cell receptor beta chains from one specimen sequenced in a study of blood T cell repertoires in COVID-19. TCRdb keeps only in-frame clones here, not all; method: immunoSEQ multiplex PCR. The sample has 70,000 or so clones, 60% to 75% seen once. What was sequenced was peripheral blood. The source of these receptors is a woman in her seventies with acute or convalescent COVID-19.

The rearrangement links TRBV27 to TRBJ1-1; 7 bases are shared with TRBD1. CDR3 length: 14 residues. The trim removed 5 bases at V and 5 bases at J, leaving 8 bases unmatched. Germline-derived CDR1 and CDR2 are MNHEY and SMNVEV (reference sequence). CDR3 DNA: TGTGCCAGCAGTCCAGGAACAGGGGAGACTGAAGCTTTCTTT. Amino acid sequence: CASSPGTGETEAFF.

V gene TRBV4-2 combines with J gene TRBJ1-2; no reliable D call. The V and J ends lost 0 bases and 8 bases respectively, with 13 bases between them. Germline values: CDR1 LGHNA, CDR2 YNFKEQ. The CDR3 runs to 14 residues. CDR3 DNA sequence: TGTGCCAGCAGCCAAGATCTGTCCCGAGGAGGCTACACCTTC. This gives the protein CASSQDLSRGGYTF.

The chain recombines TRBV6-5 with TRBJ2-5, with 8 nucleotides matching TRBD1. The germline gives CDR1 MNHEY, CDR2 SVGAGI. This CDR3 region has 16 residues. After removal of 4 bases from V and 7 bases from J, the junction contained 14 bases not matched to a gene. The CDR3 DNA follows: TGTGCCAGCAGTTCCAGCGGACAGGGTAAAAGCGGGACCCAGTACTTC. Amino acid sequence: CASSSSGQGKSGTQYF.

This clone has only one observation. V is TRBV5-1 and J is TRBJ1-2; maybe TRBD1 (6 bases). V was shortened by 3 bases and J by 0 bases, with 12 bases between the two germline ends. CDR3 size: 15 residues. Germline lookup yields CDR1 SGHRS and CDR2 YFSETQ. CDR3 sequence reads: CASSSETGTNYGYTF. CDR3 in DNA: TGCGCCAGCAGCTCAGAGACAGGTACTAACTATGGCTACACCTTC. The variable domain in full, with the rest retrieved from reference TRBV5-1 and TRBJ1-2, is KAGVTQTPRYLIKTRGQQVTLSCSPISGHRSVSWYQQTPGQGLQFLFEYFSETQRNKGNFPGRFSGRQFSNSRSEMNVSTLELGDSALYLCASSSETGTNYGYTFGSGTRLTVV.

This sequence joins TRBV5-1 and TRBJ1-2; TRBD1 might be the D (5 bases). The CDR3 has 15 residues. Trimming took off 4 bases at V and 2 bases at J, with 15 bases between the two ends. Germline V gene lookup returns CDR1 SGHRS and CDR2 YFSETQ. The CDR3 is CASSPPVAGNYGYTF. The CDR3 DNA reads TGCGCCAGCAGCCCACCTGTGGCAGGGAACTATGGCTACACCTTC. Variable domain in full (rest from reference TRBV5-1 and TRBJ1-2): KAGVTQTPRYLIKTRGQQVTLSCSPISGHRSVSWYQQTPGQGLQFLFEYFSETQRNKGNFPGRFSGRQFSNSRSEMNVSTLELGDSALYLCASSPPVAGNYGYTFGSGTRLTVV.

The chain joins TRBV29-1 to TRBJ1-2; D not resolved. Germline assignment: CDR1 SQVTM and CDR2 ANQGSEA. The CDR3 is 14 residues long. Trimming cost V 2 bases and J 8 bases, with 18 bases left between them. CDR3 DNA sequence: TGCAGCGTTGAAAGCCGGGATCCCTATGGCGGCTACACCTTC. It specifies CSVESRDPYGGYTF.

V is TRBV2 and J is TRBJ2-5, with D perhaps TRBD2 (5 bases). The CDR3 runs to 15 residues. V lost 4 bases and J lost 1, with 13 bases in between. CDR1 SNHLY and CDR2 FYNNEI come from the germline V gene. CDR3 nucleotide sequence: TGTGCCAGCAGTGTAGGAAGCGGAAGCCAAGAGACCCAGTACTTC. Amino acids: CASSVGSGSQETQYF.

The rearrangement links TRBV19 to TRBJ2-2; 11 bases are shared with TRBD2. V shed 7 bases, J shed 4 bases, and the junction held 11 bases outside the gene matches. CDR1 is LNHDA, CDR2 SQIVND, per germline (reference sequence). The CDR3 has 17 amino acids. CDR3 sequence reads: CASTDASGRLGTGELFF. Written as DNA, the CDR3 is TGTGCCAGTACCGATGCTAGCGGGAGGCTGGGCACCGGGGAGCTGTTTTTT.